Presented here are 13 T cell receptor beta chains from one specimen sequenced in a study of blood T cell repertoires in COVID-19. Repertoires were generated with immunoSEQ multiplex PCR, while TCRdb's copy carries only in-frame clones and drops some. The sample holds approximately 67,000 clones, around 88% seen once. Material: peripheral blood. These receptors were taken from a woman of 80 years or more with acute or convalescent COVID-19.

V usage is TRBV10-3 and J usage is TRBJ2-5; 7 nucleotides line up with TRBD2. V was clipped by 8 bases and J by 5 bases; unmatched bases: 5. The CDR3 is 12 residues long. Germline V gene data show CDR1 as ENHRY and CDR2 as SYGVKD. CDR3 residues: CAIGGVRETQYF. The DNA of the CDR3 is TGTGCCATCGGGGGGGTGCGGGAGACCCAGTACTTC.

The rearrangement joins TRBV5-1 to TRBJ2-1; D is possibly TRBD1 (6 bases). This CDR3 spans 15 amino acids. V was trimmed by 1 base and J by 8 bases, leaving 16 bases between them. Germline assignment: CDR1 SGHRS and CDR2 YFSETQ. Here the CDR3 DNA reads TGCGCCAGCAGCTTGATTACAGGGTTTATCGATGAGCAGTTCTTC. This codes for CASSLITGFIDEQFF.

The chain links TRBV7-2 to TRBJ2-5, with a possible D match to TRBD1 (6 bases). In germline, CDR1 is SGHTA, CDR2 FQGNSA. The CDR3 consists of 14 residues. V was clipped by 5 bases and J by 5 bases, with 15 bases between them. The DNA for the CDR3 is TGTGCCAGCAGCACAACAGGGTTTGGGGAGACCCAGTACTTC. This gives the protein CASSTTGFGETQYF.

The CDR3 DNA is TGTGCCAGCAGCTTACTGAGTCCTGAAGCTTTCTTT. Residues: CASSLLSPEAFF. The chain recombines TRBV7-9 with TRBJ1-1; D is unresolved. Per the germline V gene, CDR1 is SEHNR and CDR2 is FQNEAQ (reference sequence). The CDR3 covers 12 residues. V lost 2 bases and J lost 6, with 7 bases in between.

The chain combines TRBV2 with TRBJ1-1; 8 nucleotides match TRBD1. CDR1 is SNHLY and CDR2 is FYNNEI in the germline V gene. The CDR3 spans 16 residues. After removal of 4 bases from V and 0 bases from J, the junction contained 7 bases not matched to a gene. For the CDR3, the DNA is TGTGCCAGCAGTGGAGGACAGGGATGGCTGAACACTGAAGCTTTCTTT. Amino acids: CASSGGQGWLNTEAFF.

The rearrangement joins TRBV6-2 or TRBV6-3 to TRBJ2-1; D perhaps matches TRBD2 (6 bases). The length of the CDR3 is 18 residues. The germline V and J ends were trimmed by 6 bases and 4 bases, with 25 bases remaining between them. Germline V gives CDR1 MNHEY, CDR2 SVGEGT. This CDR3 reads CASSGDGGIGVPYNEQFF. As DNA, the CDR3 is TGTGCCAGCAGCGGCGACGGAGGGATTGGCGTCCCTTACAATGAGCAGTTCTTC.

The rearrangement uses TRBV18 and TRBJ1-6; weak D call: TRBD1 (5 bases). There are 15 residues in the CDR3. V dropped 8 bases and J dropped 7 bases, with 18 bases sitting between them. Germline-derived CDR1 and CDR2 are KGHSH and LQKENI. CDR3 sequence (DNA): TGTGCCAGCCACCTCGGGGGAGGTGGCAATTCACCCCTCCACTTT. Protein: CASHLGGGGNSPLHF.

This chain's CDR3 is CASSPLGRPNTEAFF. CDR3 in DNA: TGTGCCAGCAGTCCGTTGGGCAGACCGAACACTGAAGCTTTCTTT. The rearrangement links TRBV28 to TRBJ1-1; D is uncertain. Trimming pared 5 bases from V and 1 base from J, leaving 14 bases between. Germline lookup yields CDR1 MDHEN and CDR2 SYDVKM. The length of the CDR3 is 15 residues.

J is TRBJ1-2 and V is TRBV7-2; weak D call: TRBD1 (6 bases). V lost 3 bases and J lost 4, with 9 bases in between. The CDR3 has 13 residues. CDR1 is SGHTA, CDR2 FQGNSA, per germline. The CDR3 DNA is TGTGCCAGCAGCTTCCAGGGGTTCTATGGCTACACCTTC. This sequence encodes CASSFQGFYGYTF.

The CDR3 reads CASSYSRQVQETQYF. The CDR3 DNA reads TGTGCCAGCAGTTATTCTCGACAGGTACAAGAGACCCAGTACTTC. The chain is built from TRBV6-5 and TRBJ2-5, with D possibly being TRBD1 (6 bases). Per germline, CDR1 MNHEY and CDR2 SVGAGI. Trimming pared 3 bases from V and 2 bases from J, leaving 13 bases between. The CDR3 extends over 15 amino acids.

This clone was observed a single time. The chain joins TRBV9 to TRBJ1-6, with a tentative D call TRBD1 (6 bases). Germline CDR1 and CDR2: SGDLS and YYNGEE. Trimming cost V 0 bases and J 8 bases, with 9 bases left between them. CDR3 length: 14 residues. The CDR3 region is CASSVEGGDSPLHF. CDR3 DNA sequence: TGTGCCAGCAGCGTAGAAGGGGGTGATTCACCCCTCCACTTT.

The chain uses TRBV29-1 and TRBJ1-1; 9 bases agree with TRBD1. The J segment lost 7 bases and the V segment lost 5 bases, leaving 8 bases of the junction unmatched. This CDR3 region has 13 residues. CDR1 and CDR2 (germline): SQVTM, ANQGSEA. The CDR3 region is CSVRQGEKGEAFF. The CDR3, as DNA: TGCAGCGTTAGACAGGGGGAGAAGGGTGAAGCTTTCTTT. The full variable domain, with the rest looked up from reference TRBV29-1 and TRBJ1-1, is SAVISQKPSRDICQRGTSLTIQCQVDSQVTMMFWYRQQPGQSLTLIATANQGSEATYESGFVIDKFPISRPNLTFSTLTVSNMSPEDSSIYLCSVRQGEKGEAFFGQGTRLTVV.

The table lists this clone with a count of one. A junction end diverges from the germline sequence, so it may reflect a read error. DNA for the CDR3: TGTGCCAGCGGTTACAGGGGTGGTGGAGATACGCAGTATTTT. Encoded protein: CASGYRGGGDTQYF. J is TRBJ2-3 and V is TRBV6-5; 7 bases align to TRBD1. Germline CDR1 reads MNHEY; CDR2 reads SVGAGI. The CDR3 consists of 14 residues.